This T cell receptor (beta chain) is from a study of blood T cell repertoires in COVID-19. On the study more broadly: The United States, Italy and Spain provided the acute and convalescent COVID-19 samples. PBMCs, B-cell-depleted T cells, or T cells provided the cDNA or gDNA that made up the material.

This clone was seen a handful of times. CDR1 and CDR2 from the germline V gene are MDHEN and SYDVKM. The CDR3 runs to 16 residues. Losses at the gene ends were 6 bases for V and 0 bases for J; bases not matched to a gene: 8. As processed by the authors: For nucleated cells, counts were estimated from reference gene primer amplification. Assay: immunoSEQ multiplex PCR; the TCRdb copy retains only in-frame clones and omits some. V, J and clone size derive from that table, while D and trimming were established from the DNA sequence. The profile shows some 120,000 clones, around 90% of them singletons. The specimen sequenced was peripheral blood. The chain joins TRBV28 to TRBJ1-5, with 7 bases aligning to TRBD1. The sequence derives from a woman aged 45-60 years with active or convalescent COVID-19. The CDR3 DNA is TGTGCCAGCAGCTCTACAGGGGAGTATAGCAATCAGCCCCAGCATTTT. It is translated as CASSSTGEYSNQPQHF.